These 11 T cell receptor beta chains were all obtained from the same sample, sequenced in a study of T cells after yellow fever vaccination. TCRdb reanalysed the 5' RACE reads using MiXCR and keeps one entry per CDR3 protein. The data hold hundreds of thousands of distinct CDR3 sequences, with 10% to 15% observed a single time. Here the sequenced sample was PBMCs, taken on the day of the yellow fever booster vaccination. These receptors were collected from a man aged 25-40 years who received the YFV17D yellow fever vaccine.

Comment on this clonotype: The junction departs from germline at one end; a sequencing error may be responsible. This sequence joins TRBV7-2 and TRBJ2-7; tentatively, D is TRBD2 (6 bases). This CDR3 has 16 residues. The V gene's germline CDR1 is SGHTA and CDR2 FQGNSA. The CDR3 DNA is TGTGCCAGCAGCATAGCGGTTAGCCGGAGCCCCCACGAGCAGTACTTC. Translation gives CASSIAVSRSPHEQYF.

The chain has TRBV20-1 and TRBJ2-7; perhaps D is TRBD1 or TRBD2 (5 bases each). The V end lost 0 bases, the J end lost 0 bases, and 15 bases lay between the germline ends. This CDR3 is built from 16 residues. The germline V gene encodes CDR1 DFQATT and CDR2 SNEGSKA (reference sequence). DNA of the CDR3: TGCAGTGCTAGAGATGAACTGGGGGAGAGCTCCTACGAGCAGTACTTC. It codes for CSARDELGESSYEQYF.

The chain links TRBV30 to TRBJ2-5; D might be TRBD1 (6 bases). CDR3 length: 15 residues. The V and J ends lost 0 bases and 5 bases respectively, with 16 bases between them. Germline CDR1 GTSNPN, CDR2 SVGIG (reference sequence). The CDR3 protein is CAWSVRTGIWETQYF. The DNA for the CDR3 is TGTGCCTGGAGTGTCCGAACAGGGATTTGGGAGACCCAGTACTTC.

The V and J genes are TRBV5-1 and TRBJ2-5; a weak D match, TRBD1 (5 bases). There are 15 residues in the CDR3. Trimming cost V 4 bases and J 3 bases, with 16 bases left between them. The germline V gene has CDR1 SGHRS and CDR2 YFSETQ. DNA of the CDR3: TGCGCCAGCAGCACAGACCTTGGCAGGGAAGAGACCCAGTACTTC. Encoded protein: CASSTDLGREETQYF.

The table lists this clonotype with a few counts. The chain recombines TRBV18 with TRBJ1-1, with D unclear. Trimming stripped 6 bases from V and 0 bases from J, with 11 bases between. The CDR3 is 14 amino acids. The germline V gene encodes CDR1 KGHSH and CDR2 LQKENI. CDR3: CASSTRGMNTEAFF. DNA for the CDR3: TGTGCCAGCTCCACTCGGGGAATGAACACTGAAGCTTTCTTT.

This clonotype was observed a few times. The chain recombines TRBV7-8 with TRBJ1-1; no definite D call. Deletions cut 6 bases from V and 5 bases from J, with 13 bases between. The CDR3 spans 13 residues. The germline V gene encodes CDR1 SGHVS and CDR2 FQNEAQ. This CDR3 is CASRLDGRTEAFF. Here the CDR3 DNA reads TGTGCCAGCAGGCTCGATGGGAGAACTGAAGCTTTCTTT.

This clonotype occurred a few times. The chain is built from TRBV29-1 and TRBJ1-1, with 9 nucleotides matching TRBD1. V gave up 6 bases and J gave up 7 bases; unmatched junction bases: 9. This CDR3 spans 13 amino acids. The V gene's germline CDR1 is SQVTM and CDR2 ANQGSEA. In DNA, the CDR3 is TGCAGCGTCTTCCGGGACAGGGCGAGTGAAGCTTTCTTT. As protein: CSVFRDRASEAFF.

The chain joins TRBV4-3 to TRBJ2-1, with 8 nucleotides matching TRBD2. CDR3 length equals 17 residues. CDR1 LGHNA and CDR2 YSLEER come from the germline V gene. With V trimmed by 0 bases and J by 7 bases, 11 bases remained unmatched. CDR3: CASSQDLGLVRLNEQFF. The CDR3 coding sequence is TGCGCCAGCAGCCAAGATTTGGGACTAGTACGGTTGAATGAGCAGTTCTTC.

This chain uses TRBV2 with TRBJ2-7; 11 bases match TRBD1. V shed 3 bases and J 5 bases; nucleotides not matched to a gene: 6. The CDR3 has 15 residues. Looked up from germline, CDR1 is SNHLY and CDR2 is FYNNEI. In DNA, the CDR3 is TGTGCCAGCAGTGATATGGACAGGGGGCTGGACGAGCAGTACTTC. Protein product: CASSDMDRGLDEQYF. Full variable domain (outside the CDR3, taken from reference TRBV2 and TRBJ2-7): EPEVTQTPSHQVTQMGQEVILRCVPISNHLYFYWYRQILGQKVEFLVSFYNNEISEKSEIFDDQFSVERPDGSNFTLKIRSTKLEDSAMYFCASSDMDRGLDEQYFGPGTRLTVT.

The chain couples TRBV12-5 to TRBJ1-6, with 11 bases fitting TRBD1. The CDR3 totals 15 residues. V lost 9 bases and J lost 5; bases outside the gene matches: 6. Germline CDR1 LGHNT, CDR2 FRNRAP. The CDR3 nucleotides are TGTGCTAGCGCCCGGGACAGGGGGAATAATTCACCCCTCCACTTT. Translation gives CASARDRGNNSPLHF.

The chain has TRBV7-9 and TRBJ1-1; 7 bases line up with TRBD1. The length of the CDR3 is 14 residues. V lost 4 bases and J lost 1; bases outside the gene matches: 3. From germline, CDR1 is SEHNR and CDR2 FQNEAQ (reference sequence). The CDR3 bases are TGTGCCAGCAGCTCTTGGGACAGGAACACTGAAGCTTTCTTT. Its translation: CASSSWDRNTEAFF.